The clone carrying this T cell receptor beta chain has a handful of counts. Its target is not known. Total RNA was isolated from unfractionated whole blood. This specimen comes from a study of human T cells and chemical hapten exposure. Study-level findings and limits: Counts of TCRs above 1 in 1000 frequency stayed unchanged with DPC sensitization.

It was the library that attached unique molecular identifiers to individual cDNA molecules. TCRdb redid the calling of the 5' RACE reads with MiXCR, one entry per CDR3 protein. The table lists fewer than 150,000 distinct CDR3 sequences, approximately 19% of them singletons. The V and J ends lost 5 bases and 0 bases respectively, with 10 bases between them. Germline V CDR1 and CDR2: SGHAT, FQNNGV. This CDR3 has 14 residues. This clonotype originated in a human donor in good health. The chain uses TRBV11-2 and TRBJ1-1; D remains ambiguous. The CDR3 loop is CASSLQIMNTEAFF. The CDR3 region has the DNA TGTGCCAGCAGCCTGCAGATCATGAACACTGAAGCTTTCTTT.